The present TCR beta chain was sequenced within a study of shared clonotypes between healthy human individuals. General study points: Of the naive CD4 clonotypes, roughly 5.2% were shared across a handful of donors. Naive subsets typically showed greater estimated richness than memory subsets.

Both subsets, CD45RA+ naive and CD45RA-negative memory, were split from the CD4+ cells. Trimming pared 6 bases from V and 8 bases from J, leaving 21 bases between. Germline loops: CDR1 MNHEY, CDR2 SMNVEV (reference sequence). The CDR3 runs 15 residues. Replicate PCRs run on sorted subsets employed roughly 190 ng DNA, tens of thousands of T cell genomes. Profiling relied on immunoSEQ multiplex PCR, and the TCRdb table lists in-frame clones only, not all of them. The data contain 2 million to 2.5 million clones, more than 80% of them singletons. In regard to this clone: Antigen: not known.

Sequencing used naive CD4+ T cells from PBMCs. Regarding subset: CD45RA+ positively selected. V and J are TRBV27 and TRBJ2-3; the D gene is possibly TRBD1 (7 bases). This TCR was sampled from a man aged 18-30 years in good health. Some clones in this sample may be carry-over from other donors' samples. This chain's CDR3 is CASRPRTGRRGTQYF. DNA of the CDR3: TGTGCCAGCAGACCTAGGACAGGCCGGAGGGGTACGCAGTATTTT.